This is a list of T cell receptor beta chains from one sample in a study of STAT5B mutations in CD4+ large granular lymphocyte leukemia. Some clones are missing from TCRdb's copy, which holds only in-frame ones; the method was immunoSEQ multiplex PCR. The sample has under 50,000 clones, 84% seen once. Sequences were obtained from CD4+ T cells from blood buffy coats. The receptors were gathered from a human donor in good health. The CDR3 runs from the conserved cysteine through the conserved F or W. Fields, in order: J gene, V gene, CDR3 length, clone size, D gene, CDR3 DNA, CDR3 protein. D genes are given only for firm matches. Expanded clones are given a class, and other clones once, few, many or no size at all.

J: TRBJ2-3; V: TRBV2; length: 15; size: .; D: TRBD2; DNA: TGTGCCAGCAGTCCACTAGCGGGGGGCACAGATACGCAGTATTTT; CDR3: CASSPLAGGTDTQYF
J: TRBJ2-7; V: TRBV19; length: 15; size: once; D: TRBD1; DNA: TGTGCCAGTAGTACCTTTCACCGACAGGGCGGAGAGCAGTACTTC; CDR3: CASSTFHRQGGEQYF
J: TRBJ2-3; V: TRBV5-1; length: 15; size: .; D: TRBD2; DNA: TGCGCCAGCAGCTTACCTAGCGGGGGCACAGATACGCAGTATTTT; CDR3: CASSLPSGGTDTQYF
J: TRBJ2-1; V: TRBV7-3; length: 13; size: .; D: TRBD2; DNA: TGTGCCAGTGGGAGGGCCTCCTACAATGAGCAGTTCTTC; CDR3: CASGRASYNEQFF
J: TRBJ2-7; V: TRBV6-5; length: 13; size: .; D: .; DNA: TGTGCCAGCAGTTCTAGGGACGGATACGAGCAGTACTTC; CDR3: CASSSRDGYEQYF
J: TRBJ2-7; V: TRBV27; length: 18; size: .; D: TRBD2; DNA: TGTGCCAGCAGCCTTGGGACTAGCGGGAGAAGGGGAATTTACGAGCAGTACTTC; CDR3: CASSLGTSGRRGIYEQYF
J: TRBJ1-1; V: TRBV5-1; length: 15; size: .; D: .; DNA: TGCGCCAGCAGCTCCCGTGGACAGACGGACTCAGAAGCTTTCTTT; CDR3: CASSSRGQTDSEAFF
J: TRBJ1-1; V: TRBV29-1; length: 12; size: .; D: .; DNA: TGCAGCGTTGATGCGGGGTGGACTGAAGCTTTCTTT; CDR3: CSVDAGWTEAFF
J: TRBJ2-2; V: TRBV5-1; length: 14; size: .; D: .; DNA: TGCGCCAGCAGCTTAAGGGTCGAAGGCGGGGAGCTGTTTTTT; CDR3: CASSLRVEGGELFF
J: TRBJ2-3; V: TRBV11-3; length: 15; size: .; D: TRBD2; DNA: TGTGCCAGCAGCTTGACTAGCGGGAGCTCAGATACGCAGTATTTT; CDR3: CASSLTSGSSDTQYF
J: TRBJ2-7; V: TRBV28; length: 12; size: .; D: TRBD2; DNA: TGTGCCAGCAGTTGGGGACTAGACGAGCAGTACTTC; CDR3: CASSWGLDEQYF
J: TRBJ2-7; V: TRBV11-3; length: 12; size: once; D: .; DNA: TGTGCCAGCAGCTTAGTCTTCTACGAGCAGTACTTC; CDR3: CASSLVFYEQYF
J: TRBJ2-3; V: TRBV28; length: 16; size: .; D: .; DNA: TGTGCCAGCAGCCTCCCGGGGGTCCTTCGCACAGATACGCAGTATTTT; CDR3: CASSLPGVLRTDTQYF
J: TRBJ1-6; V: TRBV5-1; length: 13; size: .; D: .; DNA: TGCGCCAGCAGCAGAAGTATTGATTCACCCCTCCACTTT; CDR3: CASSRSIDSPLHF
J: TRBJ2-1; V: TRBV14; length: 14; size: .; D: .; DNA: TGTGCCAGCAGCCCGCCGGGGACCCAGCGTGAGCAGTTCTTC; CDR3: CASSPPGTQREQFF
J: TRBJ1-4; V: TRBV7-9; length: 14; size: .; D: .; DNA: TGTGCCAGCAGCTTCGGACAGCTTAATGAAAAACTGTTTTTT; CDR3: CASSFGQLNEKLFF
J: TRBJ1-2; V: TRBV6-5; length: 16; size: .; D: TRBD1; DNA: TGTGCCAGCAGTTACTCCGGTATGACAGGGAGGGATGGCTACACCTTC; CDR3: CASSYSGMTGRDGYTF
J: TRBJ2-1; V: TRBV5-1; length: 15; size: .; D: .; DNA: TGCGCCAGCAGCTTGGCCACCGGACAGACCAATGAGCAGTTCTTC; CDR3: CASSLATGQTNEQFF
J: TRBJ2-7; V: TRBV11-1; length: 14; size: .; D: .; DNA: TGTGCCAGCAGCAACAAACAGGGATCGTACGAGCAGTACTTC; CDR3: CASSNKQGSYEQYF
J: TRBJ2-2; V: TRBV18; length: 15; size: .; D: .; DNA: TGTGCCAGCTCCCGAGACACTCTAGGCACCGGGGAGCTGTTTTTT; CDR3: CASSRDTLGTGELFF
J: TRBJ2-2; V: TRBV7-6; length: 11; size: .; D: .; DNA: TGTGCCAGCAGCTTAGCCGGGGAGCTGTTTTTT; CDR3: CASSLAGELFF
J: TRBJ1-3; V: TRBV28; length: 15; size: .; D: TRBD1; DNA: TGTGCCAGCAGTCCACCAGGGGGATCTGGAAACACCATATATTTT; CDR3: CASSPPGGSGNTIYF
J: TRBJ2-2; V: TRBV6-1; length: 17; size: .; D: TRBD1; DNA: TGTGCCAGCAGTGAAAGGGGCGGGACAGGGGTTACCGGGGAGCTGTTTTTT; CDR3: CASSERGGTGVTGELFF
J: TRBJ1-5; V: TRBV30; length: 13; size: .; D: .; DNA: TGTGCCTGGAGCGTGGGGTTGGATCAGCCCCAGCATTTT; CDR3: CAWSVGLDQPQHF
J: TRBJ1-6; V: TRBV28; length: 15; size: few; D: TRBD1; DNA: TGTGCCAGCAGTCCTAGGACAGGGAATAATTCACCCCTCCACTTT; CDR3: CASSPRTGNNSPLHF
J: TRBJ2-1; V: TRBV28; length: 16; size: .; D: TRBD2; DNA: TGTGCCAGCAGCTCTGGACTAGCGGGAGTTTACAATGAGCAGTTCTTC; CDR3: CASSSGLAGVYNEQFF
J: TRBJ1-2; V: TRBV5-1; length: 14; size: once; D: .; DNA: TGCGCCAGCAGCCAGGCGACAGGCTTTAAAGGCTACACCTTC; CDR3: CASSQATGFKGYTF
J: TRBJ1-1; V: TRBV10-3; length: 16; size: .; D: TRBD1; DNA: TGTGCCACGACAGGGCGACCTCCAGGGATGAACACTGAAGCTTTCTTT; CDR3: CATTGRPPGMNTEAFF
J: TRBJ2-5; V: TRBV11-2; length: 14; size: .; D: TRBD2; DNA: TGTGCCAGCAGCTTAGGTCTAGCGGAAGAGACCCAGTACTTC; CDR3: CASSLGLAEETQYF
J: TRBJ2-1; V: TRBV5-1; length: 15; size: once; D: .; DNA: TGCGCCAGCAGCTTGGTCCAGAGCTCCTACAATGAGCAGTTCTTC; CDR3: CASSLVQSSYNEQFF
J: TRBJ1-3; V: TRBV11-2; length: 15; size: .; D: .; DNA: TGTGCCAGCAGCTTAGCGGCGTACTCTGGAAACACCATATATTTT; CDR3: CASSLAAYSGNTIYF
J: TRBJ1-6; V: TRBV2; length: 15; size: .; D: .; DNA: TGTGCCAGCAGCGAATTGACAGTCTATAATTCACCCCTCCACTTT; CDR3: CASSELTVYNSPLHF
J: TRBJ1-2; V: TRBV28; length: 13; size: .; D: .; DNA: TGTGCCAGCAGTTTGGTGTCAGACGGAGGCTACACCTTC; CDR3: CASSLVSDGGYTF
J: TRBJ2-2; V: TRBV9; length: 14; size: .; D: TRBD1; DNA: TGTGCCAGCAGCGATCGACAGGGGTCCGGGGAGCTGTTTTTT; CDR3: CASSDRQGSGELFF
J: TRBJ2-7; V: TRBV2; length: 10; size: .; D: .; DNA: TGTGCCAGCAGTGCCTACGAGCAGTACTTC; CDR3: CASSAYEQYF
J: TRBJ1-3; V: TRBV28; length: 14; size: .; D: .; DNA: TGTGCCAGCAGGGGGTCGGGCTCTGGAAACACCATATATTTT; CDR3: CASRGSGSGNTIYF
J: TRBJ1-1; V: TRBV29-1; length: 13; size: .; D: .; DNA: TGCAGCGTCGTACGCGACGGGTCTGGTCAGGCTTTCTTT; CDR3: CSVVRDGSGQAFF
J: TRBJ1-3; V: TRBV5-1; length: 17; size: .; D: TRBD1; DNA: TGCGCCAGCAGCCCCGAGGGGACAGGGAGCTCTGGAAACACCATATATTTT; CDR3: CASSPEGTGSSGNTIYF
J: TRBJ2-5; V: TRBV4-1; length: 16; size: few; D: .; DNA: TGCGCCAGCAGCCAAGATACGGGGGCAGGGAGGGAGACCCAGTACTTC; CDR3: CASSQDTGAGRETQYF
J: TRBJ2-3; V: TRBV5-1; length: 15; size: .; D: TRBD1; DNA: TGCGCCAGCAGCAGGGGACAGGGAAGCACAGATACGCAGTATTTT; CDR3: CASSRGQGSTDTQYF
J: TRBJ1-1; V: TRBV2; length: 12; size: few; D: .; DNA: TGTGCCAGTTACAGGGTAAACACTGAAGCTTTCTTT; CDR3: CASYRVNTEAFF
J: TRBJ1-1; V: TRBV6-1; length: 14; size: .; D: .; DNA: TGTGCCAGCATGTTCAGGGGAAAGAACACTGAAGTTTTCTTT; CDR3: CASMFRGKNTEVFF
J: TRBJ1-5; V: TRBV19; length: 13; size: .; D: .; DNA: TGTGCCAGTAGTGCACGGGAAAATCAGCCCCAGCATTTT; CDR3: CASSARENQPQHF
J: TRBJ1-5; V: TRBV6-1; length: 13; size: .; D: .; DNA: TGTGCCAGCAGCCGAGACGGTTATCAGCCCCAGCATTTT; CDR3: CASSRDGYQPQHF
J: TRBJ1-3; V: TRBV27; length: 15; size: .; D: .; DNA: TGTGCCAGCAGCGTGACAGGCTCGGCTGGAAACACCATATATTTT; CDR3: CASSVTGSAGNTIYF
J: TRBJ2-4; V: TRBV30; length: 16; size: .; D: TRBD1; DNA: TGTGCCTGGAGTAAACAGGGGGCTTTCGCCAAAAACATTCAGTACTTC; CDR3: CAWSKQGAFAKNIQYF
J: TRBJ1-2; V: TRBV4-1; length: 14; size: few; D: .; DNA: TGCGCCAGCAGGCCGAACAGGGAAGTGGGTGGCTACACCTTC; CDR3: CASRPNREVGGYTF
J: TRBJ2-3; V: TRBV9; length: 15; size: .; D: TRBD2; DNA: TGTGCCAGCAGCCCCTCAGCGGGAGGGTCAGATACGCAGTATTTT; CDR3: CASSPSAGGSDTQYF
J: TRBJ1-1; V: TRBV7-9; length: 14; size: .; D: .; DNA: TGTGCCAGCAGCCTGCAGGGGTCGCTCACTGAAGCTTTCTTT; CDR3: CASSLQGSLTEAFF
J: TRBJ1-5; V: TRBV6-6; length: 14; size: .; D: .; DNA: TGTGCCAGCAGTTACTTGCAGGCGAATCAGCCCCAGCATTTT; CDR3: CASSYLQANQPQHF
J: TRBJ2-2; V: TRBV5-1; length: 15; size: .; D: .; DNA: TGCGCCAGCAGAGCCCTCGGGGAGAACACCGGGGAGCTGTTTTTT; CDR3: CASRALGENTGELFF
J: TRBJ2-7; V: TRBV29-1; length: 12; size: .; D: .; DNA: TGCAGCGTTGGCCCCGACAGCTACGAGCAGTACTTC; CDR3: CSVGPDSYEQYF
J: TRBJ1-5; V: TRBV5-4; length: 13; size: .; D: .; DNA: TGTGCCAGCAGCTTTGGGGACAATCAGCCCCAGCATTTT; CDR3: CASSFGDNQPQHF
J: TRBJ2-7; V: TRBV18; length: 15; size: .; D: .; DNA: TGTGCCAGCTCACTCAATAGCGGAAGCTCCTACGAGCAGTACTTC; CDR3: CASSLNSGSSYEQYF
J: TRBJ2-5; V: TRBV12-5; length: 16; size: .; D: TRBD2; DNA: TGTGCTAGTGGTTTGCTCTCTGGGACTAGCGAAGAGACCCAGTACTTC; CDR3: CASGLLSGTSEETQYF
J: TRBJ2-7; V: TRBV5-1; length: 14; size: .; D: TRBD1; DNA: TGCGCCAGCAGCCACGACAGGGAGAGAGGGAAGCAGTACTTC; CDR3: CASSHDRERGKQYF
J: TRBJ1-4; V: TRBV11-2; length: 15; size: .; D: TRBD1; DNA: TGTGCCAGCAGCCCCGCGGGACAGCAAAATGAAAAACTGTTTTTT; CDR3: CASSPAGQQNEKLFF
J: TRBJ1-4; V: TRBV11-2; length: 15; size: .; D: .; DNA: TGTGCCAGCAGCTCCCTCCGGGGCGCGAGTGAAAAACTGTTTTTT; CDR3: CASSSLRGASEKLFF
J: TRBJ1-4; V: TRBV11-3; length: 13; size: .; D: .; DNA: TGTGCCAGCAGCTTCCGGGGGGACGAAAAACTGTTTTTT; CDR3: CASSFRGDEKLFF